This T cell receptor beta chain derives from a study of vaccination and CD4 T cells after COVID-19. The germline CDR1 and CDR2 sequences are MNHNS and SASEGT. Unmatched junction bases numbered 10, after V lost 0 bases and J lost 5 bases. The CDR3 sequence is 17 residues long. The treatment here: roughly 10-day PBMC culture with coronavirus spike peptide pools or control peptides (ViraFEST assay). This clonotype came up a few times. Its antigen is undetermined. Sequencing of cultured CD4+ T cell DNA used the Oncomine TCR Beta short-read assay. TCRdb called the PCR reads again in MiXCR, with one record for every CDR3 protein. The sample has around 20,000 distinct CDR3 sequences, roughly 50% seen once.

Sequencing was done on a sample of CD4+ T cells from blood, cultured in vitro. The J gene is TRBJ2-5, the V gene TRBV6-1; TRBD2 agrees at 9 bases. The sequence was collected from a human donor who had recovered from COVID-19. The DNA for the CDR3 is TGTGCCAGCAGTGAAGCACGAGGCGGGAGGGCCCGGGAGACCCAGTACTTC. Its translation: CASSEARGGRARETQYF.